The 31 T cell receptor beta chains listed next were all sequenced from one sample in a study of T-cell reconstitution after alpha-beta-depleted transplantation in children (dated by TCRdb to the mid-2010s). The library came from PCR. TCRdb records Illumina HiSeq 2500 as the sequencer. TCR libraries were prepared with molecular barcoding, using unique molecular identifiers to normalize TCRbeta repertoire quantification. TCRdb trimmed public reads at Q25 via fastp, called clones via MiXCR and kept in-frame beta chains. Entries that share a CDR3 protein sequence are merged under the most common genes and DNA. For this sample the table gives about 300,000 distinct CDR3 sequences, of which roughly 7.8% were detected only once. The top ten clones comprise approximately 9.6% of the sample. These receptors lack a known antigen. General findings and caveats noted by the study authors: Hyperexpanded clone frequencies declined over subsequent months; after one year, T-cell counts and TCRbeta diversity were mostly attributed to newly produced T cells.

The treatment or condition tag for this specimen amounts to: allogeneic hematopoietic cell transplantation with graft depleted of TCRalphabeta T cells and CD19 B cells. The sample here was peripheral blood, taken 360 days after TCRalphabeta/CD19-depleted stem cell transplant. Receptor source: a female patient aged 2 to 10 who had a stem cell transplant for Fanconi anemia, so the T cells may come from the graft donor.

This clonotype showed up many times. The genes are TRBV12-3 or TRBV12-4 and TRBJ1-4, with D tentatively TRBD1 (5 bases). This CDR3 comprises 14 residues. The V gene lost 5 bases and the J gene lost 12 bases, with 19 bases spanning the gap. The CDR3 nucleotides are TGTGCCAGCAGTCGGGACGGAGGGAGTGTGGAACTGTTTTTT. Protein: CASSRDGGSVELFF.

The sample holds many counts of this clonotype. The chain joins TRBV12-3 or TRBV12-4 to TRBJ1-2; D unclear. V lost 1 base and J lost 3, with 9 bases in between. The CDR3 extends over 14 amino acids. This CDR3 reads CASSLGALHYGYTF. The CDR3 DNA reads as TGTGCCAGCAGTTTAGGGGCCCTGCACTATGGCTACACCTTC.

The chain uses TRBV11-2 and TRBJ1-1; a possible D gene is TRBD1 (6 bases). The CDR3 runs to 14 residues. Germline V gene data show CDR1 as SGHAT and CDR2 as FQNNGV. Trimming removed 1 base at V and 5 bases at J, with 11 bases between. CDR3 region: CASSLVPGQTEAFF. Here the CDR3 DNA reads TGTGCCAGCAGCTTAGTACCTGGACAGACTGAAGCTTTCTTT. The entire variable domain, with the rest obtained from reference TRBV11-2 and TRBJ1-1, is as follows: EAGVAQSPRYKIIEKRQSVAFWCNPISGHATLYWYQQILGQGPKLLIQFQNNGVVDDSQLPKDRFSAERLKGVDSTLKIQPAKLEDSAVYLCASSLVPGQTEAFFGQGTRLTVV.

This clonotype occurred many times. The chain uses TRBV6-2 or TRBV6-3 and TRBJ2-1, with 10 nucleotides matching TRBD2. V lost 0 bases to trimming and J lost 6 bases; unmatched junction nucleotides: 8. Germline assignment: CDR1 MNHEY and CDR2 SVGEGT. The CDR3 consists of 17 residues. In DNA, the CDR3 is TGTGCCAGCAGTTACTCATCGCCCAGCGGGGGGGCCAATGAGCAGTTCTTC. It is translated as CASSYSSPSGGANEQFF.

This clonotype appeared many times. The chain carries TRBV20-1 and TRBJ2-5; weak D call: TRBD2 (6 bases). The CDR3 has 13 residues. Trimming shortened V by 5 bases and J by 2 bases, and 12 bases separated the two germline ends. In germline, CDR1 is DFQATT, CDR2 SNEGSKA (reference sequence). The chain's CDR3 is CSAQLAVQETQYF. The CDR3 DNA reads TGCAGTGCTCAACTAGCAGTTCAAGAGACCCAGTACTTC.

The chain recombines TRBV5-1 with TRBJ2-5; 8 bases map to TRBD2. CDR1 is SGHRS, CDR2 YFSETQ, per germline. V lost 0 bases, J lost 4 bases, and 11 bases stayed unmatched. The CDR3 totals 17 residues. The chain's CDR3 is CASSLVMIAGHLETQYF. CDR3 nucleotides: TGCGCCAGCAGCTTGGTGATGATAGCGGGGCATCTAGAGACCCAGTACTTC.

The V and J genes are TRBV7-2 and TRBJ2-7, with 7 bases aligning to TRBD1. CDR1 is SGHTA, CDR2 FQGNSA, per germline. V shed 3 bases, J shed 2 bases, and the junction held 4 bases outside the gene matches. The CDR3 is 14 amino acids. This chain's CDR3 is CASSLYQGAYEQYF. As DNA, the CDR3 is TGTGCCAGCAGCTTGTATCAGGGGGCCTACGAGCAGTACTTC.

This clonotype was observed a single time. V and J are TRBV7-9 and TRBJ2-2, with D possibly being TRBD1 (6 bases). This CDR3 has 16 amino acids. CDR1 and CDR2 from the germline V gene are SEHNR and FQNEAQ (reference sequence). V lost 1 base, J lost 3 bases, and 12 bases lay in between. The CDR3 is CASSLVRGWDTGELFF. In DNA form, the CDR3 reads TGTGCCAGCAGCTTAGTCAGGGGATGGGACACCGGGGAGCTGTTTTTT. Full variable domain (missing parts from reference TRBV7-9 and TRBJ2-2): DTGVSQNPRHKITKRGQNVTFRCDPISEHNRLYWYRQTLGQGPEFLTYFQNEAQLEKSRLLSDRFSAERPKGSFSTLEIQRTEQGDSAMYLCASSLVRGWDTGELFFGEGSRLTVL.

This clonotype was observed at least ten times. The chain carries TRBV21-1 and TRBJ1-5; the table's D call, TRBD1, was not checked against the DNA. TRBV21-1 is deemed a pseudogene. This CDR3 contains 15 residues. The CDR3 DNA reads TGTGCCAGCAGCAGGACAGTAGGTAGCAATCAGCCCCAGCATTTT. This codes for CASSRTVGSNQPQHF.

This clonotype was counted ten times or more. The chain is built from TRBV27 and TRBJ1-1; a possible D gene is TRBD1 (6 bases). Trimming shortened V by 0 bases and J by 2 bases, and 10 bases separated the two germline ends. The germline V gene has CDR1 MNHEY and CDR2 SMNVEV (reference sequence). This CDR3 is built from 15 residues. CDR3 sequence reads: CASSLSWGLNTEAFF. DNA for the CDR3: TGTGCCAGCAGTTTATCCTGGGGGCTTAACACTGAAGCTTTCTTT.

This clonotype was seen ten or more times. The chain links TRBV19 to TRBJ2-7; a weak D match, TRBD2 (6 bases). From germline, CDR1 is LNHDA and CDR2 SQIVND (reference sequence). The CDR3 totals 15 residues. V lost 3 bases and J lost 0, with 12 bases in between. DNA of the CDR3: TGTGCCAGTAGTATCGTTGCGGGAACCTCCTACGAGCAGTACTTC. It translates to CASSIVAGTSYEQYF.

This clonotype was seen many times. The gene calls are TRBV7-2 and TRBJ2-7; 8 bases are shared with TRBD1. The CDR3 extends over 15 amino acids. V lost 4 bases, J lost 4 bases, and 9 bases stayed unmatched. Germline assignment: CDR1 SGHTA and CDR2 FQGNSA. In DNA, the CDR3 is TGTGCCAGCAGCTCCGGACAGGGTCGGTGGTACGAGCAGTACTTC. Protein product: CASSSGQGRWYEQYF.

This clonotype was detected many times. The chain recombines TRBV27 with TRBJ1-5; D unclear. Germline V gives CDR1 MNHEY, CDR2 SMNVEV (reference sequence). V lost 4 bases and J lost 0, with 7 bases in between. The CDR3 consists of 14 residues. The CDR3: CASSWGYSNQPQHF. The CDR3 nucleotides are TGTGCCAGCAGTTGGGGATATAGCAATCAGCCCCAGCATTTT.

This clonotype was seen many times. This chain joins TRBV25-1 and TRBJ2-1; 7 bases align to TRBD2. The CDR3 is made up of 17 amino acids. Germline V lookup: CDR1 MGHDK, CDR2 SYGVNS. The CDR3 sequence: CACRVNRGGSSYNEQFF. The CDR3 nucleotides are TGTGCTTGCAGGGTCAATCGCGGGGGAAGCTCCTACAATGAGCAGTTCTTC.

The chain recombines TRBV5-1 with TRBJ2-5; TRBD2 matches 8 bases. The ends lost 2 bases at V and 5 bases at J; junction bases unmatched: 11. CDR1 and CDR2 from the germline V gene are SGHRS and YFSETQ. The CDR3 is 16 residues long. The CDR3 loop reads CASSFLAGYREETQYF. CDR3 DNA: TGCGCCAGCAGCTTCTTAGCGGGGTACAGAGAGGAGACCCAGTACTTC.

The genes are TRBV2 and TRBJ2-5; D is possibly TRBD2 (7 bases). Germline lookup yields CDR1 SNHLY and CDR2 FYNNEI. Trimming left V 4 bases short and J 1 base short, with 16 bases between. There are 16 residues in the CDR3. The CDR3 DNA sequence: TGTGCCAGCAGTGTAAGGGGGGGGGGCCCCCAAGAGACCCAGTACTTC. It translates to CASSVRGGGPQETQYF.

This clonotype was found a few times. The CDR3 DNA is TGTGCCAGCAGCCCCATGGGACTTCTAGGTGTGCCGAATCAGCCCCAGCATTTT. This sequence encodes CASSPMGLLGVPNQPQHF. The chain carries TRBV7-8 and TRBJ1-5, with a tentative D call TRBD1 (5 bases). The germline V and J ends were trimmed by 5 bases and 4 bases, with 24 bases remaining between them. The CDR3 totals 18 residues. Germline CDR1 reads SGHVS; CDR2 reads FQNEAQ. The variable domain in full, completed from reference TRBV7-8 and TRBJ1-5, reads GAGVSQSPRYKVAKRGQDVALRCDPISGHVSLFWYQQALGQGPEFLTYFQNEAQLDKSGLPSDRFFAERPEGSVSTLKIQRTQQEDSAVYLCASSPMGLLGVPNQPQHFGDGTRLSIL.

The J gene is TRBJ1-2, the V gene TRBV11-2, with 8 bases that match TRBD1. CDR1 is SGHAT, CDR2 FQNNGV, per germline. Losses at the gene ends were 3 bases for V and 4 bases for J; bases not matched to a gene: 7. CDR3 length: 15 residues. The CDR3 sequence is CASSFSGGSLYGYTF. Written as DNA, the CDR3 is TGTGCCAGCAGCTTCTCAGGGGGCTCTCTCTATGGCTACACCTTC. Combining the CDR3 with reference TRBV11-2 and TRBJ1-2 gives the whole variable domain EAGVAQSPRYKIIEKRQSVAFWCNPISGHATLYWYQQILGQGPKLLIQFQNNGVVDDSQLPKDRFSAERLKGVDSTLKIQPAKLEDSAVYLCASSFSGGSLYGYTFGSGTRLTVV.

This clonotype was seen at least ten times. This chain links TRBV11-2 with TRBJ2-7; D is ambiguous. Per germline, CDR1 SGHAT and CDR2 FQNNGV. Trimming removed 1 base from V and 3 bases from J, with 22 bases in between. The length of the CDR3 is 18 residues. Written as DNA, the CDR3 is TGTGCCAGCAGCTTAGGGGTTCCCGCTACCGCGAAGAACTACGAGCAGTACTTC. It is translated as CASSLGVPATAKNYEQYF.

This rearrangement joins TRBV6-5 to TRBJ1-3; a weak D match, TRBD1 (5 bases). The CDR3 runs to 18 residues. V shed 0 bases and J shed 0 bases, with 15 bases lying between them. From germline, CDR1 is MNHEY and CDR2 SVGAGI. CDR3: CASSYSAGHRSSGNTIYF. In DNA, the CDR3 is TGTGCCAGCAGTTACTCGGCGGGCCACAGGAGCTCTGGAAACACCATATATTTT.

The chain recombines TRBV7-2 with TRBJ2-7; 9 positions agree with TRBD1. CDR3 length: 16 amino acids. With 5 bases clipped from V and 3 bases from J, the junction kept 11 bases outside the gene matches. The germline V gene has CDR1 SGHTA and CDR2 FQGNSA. The CDR3 coding sequence is TGTGCCAGCAGCCCGGGGTCCGGGACAGGGTACTACGAGCAGTACTTC. Its translation is CASSPGSGTGYYEQYF.

This clonotype was seen more than once but under ten times. V and J are TRBV5-1 and TRBJ1-1, with a tentative D call TRBD1 (5 bases). The CDR3 is made up of 16 amino acids. Germline V gene sequence: CDR1 SGHRS, CDR2 YFSETQ. The V and J ends lost 1 base and 1 base respectively, with 14 bases between them. Here the CDR3 DNA reads TGCGCCAGCAGCTTGACCCCGACAGCCAGGAACACTGAAGCTTTCTTT. Residues: CASSLTPTARNTEAFF.

The table lists this clonotype with many counts. The chain links TRBV29-1 to TRBJ2-7; 12 bases match TRBD1. CDR1 and CDR2 (germline): SQVTM, ANQGSEA. This CDR3 has 16 amino acids. With V trimmed by 8 bases and J by 0 bases, 11 bases remained unmatched. CDR3 protein: CSPRPGTGGDSYEQYF. CDR3 DNA sequence: TGCAGCCCCCGTCCCGGGACAGGGGGCGACTCCTACGAGCAGTACTTC.

This clonotype has a handful of counts. The V and J genes are TRBV6-5 and TRBJ2-3, with TRBD2 identical over 12 bases. CDR3 length equals 17 residues. The V segment lost 4 bases and the J segment 5 bases; nucleotides outside the gene matches: 10. The germline V gene has CDR1 MNHEY and CDR2 SVGAGI. CDR3 protein: CASSLASGGAGGDTQYF. Here the CDR3 DNA reads TGTGCCAGCAGTTTGGCTAGCGGGGGGGCCGGTGGAGATACGCAGTATTTT.

This clonotype showed up many times. The chain links TRBV29-1 to TRBJ2-2; D remains unclear. The CDR3 consists of 14 residues. V lost 6 bases, J lost 0 bases, and 11 bases lay in between. Germline V gives CDR1 SQVTM, CDR2 ANQGSEA. DNA of the CDR3: TGCAGCGTGATAAGGTCCCCGAACACCGGGGAGCTGTTTTTT. It codes for CSVIRSPNTGELFF.

Many counts were recorded for this clonotype. The chain links TRBV20-1 to TRBJ1-1; D unresolved. V lost 5 bases and J 5 bases, leaving 24 bases between the germline ends. The V gene's germline CDR1 is DFQATT and CDR2 SNEGSKA (reference sequence). This CDR3 is 16 amino acids long. The CDR3 sequence is CSASMLATHLRTEAFF. The CDR3 coding sequence is TGCAGTGCTTCTATGCTGGCAACCCATTTGAGGACTGAAGCTTTCTTT.

This clonotype has at least ten counts. The V gene is TRBV5-1, the J gene TRBJ2-2, with TRBD2 matching over 8 bases. Germline values: CDR1 SGHRS, CDR2 YFSETQ. This CDR3 is built from 15 residues. After removal of 2 bases from V and 6 bases from J, the junction contained 6 bases not matched to a gene. The CDR3 sequence is CASSFGTRPAGELFF. CDR3 in DNA: TGCGCCAGCAGCTTCGGGACTAGACCGGCCGGGGAGCTGTTTTTT.

This clonotype was counted between two and nine times. The chain recombines TRBV7-9 with TRBJ2-7; 9 nucleotides agree with TRBD1. The CDR3 runs to 13 residues. V dropped 8 bases and J dropped 6; count of bases not matched to a gene: 8. Germline V lookup: CDR1 SEHNR, CDR2 FQNEAQ (reference sequence). The CDR3 DNA follows: TGTGCCAGCCAGGACAGGGGAGAAAGCGAGCAGTACTTC. Its translation is CASQDRGESEQYF.

The gene calls are TRBV19 and TRBJ2-1; D might be TRBD2 (6 bases). The V end lost 5 bases, the J end lost 0 bases, and 17 bases lay between the germline ends. The CDR3 totals 17 residues. Per the germline V gene, CDR1 is LNHDA and CDR2 is SQIVND (reference sequence). CDR3 nucleotide sequence: TGTGCCAGTAGTCTTTCGGGACTTCTGCGCTCCTACAATGAGCAGTTCTTC. Protein sequence: CASSLSGLLRSYNEQFF.

This clonotype has at least ten counts. The CDR3 DNA reads TGCAGTGCACATCGGGACAGGGTGACTGAAGCTTTCTTT. As protein: CSAHRDRVTEAFF. This chain connects TRBV20-1 to TRBJ1-1; 9 nucleotides align to TRBD1. V trimming: 6 bases; J trimming: 5 bases; junction bases outside the gene matches: 7. The CDR3 is 13 residues long. The germline V gene has CDR1 DFQATT and CDR2 SNEGSKA (reference sequence).

The chain employs TRBV4-1 and TRBJ2-1; perhaps TRBD2 as D (5 bases). V was cut by 1 base and J by 0 bases, with 13 bases left in between. CDR3 length equals 17 residues. The germline V gene has CDR1 MGHRA and CDR2 YSYEKL. CDR3 sequence: CASSQVLSEGSYNEQFF. The DNA of the CDR3 is TGCGCCAGCAGCCAAGTACTGTCAGAGGGCTCCTACAATGAGCAGTTCTTC.